The clone carrying this T cell receptor (beta chain) came up a few times. The target antigen is unknown. RNA transcripts provided the source from which TCR beta CDR3 regions were amplified. A set of HTBI primers served as the primers for a first-round RT-PCR of the TCR CDR3. Each CDR3 protein gets one entry after TCRdb re-called the multiplex PCR reads with MiXCR. The profile shows around 560,000 distinct CDR3 sequences, 15% to 20% of them singletons. Germline V gene sequence: CDR1 MNHEY, CDR2 SMNVEV (reference sequence). V dropped 4 bases and J dropped 4 bases, with 11 bases sitting between them. This CDR3 comprises 15 residues. These data are taken from a study of T cells in Graves' hyperthyroidism and ophthalmopathy. Overall study results and limits: Separating ophthalmopathy from stable hyperthyroidism was achieved by a 13 V-J model. Blood also showed most of the thyroid clonotypes that were expanded above 0.001. Median prediction lead before ophthalmopathy onset was roughly 6 months with the model.

The chain carries TRBV27 and TRBJ2-6, with D hard to call. The source material was blood. This TCR derives from a woman aged 18-30 years with Graves' hyperthyroidism. The CDR3 bases are TGTGCCAGCAGTTCCCTAGAGCCCGGGGCCAACGTCCTGACTTTC. Translating gives CASSSLEPGANVLTF.